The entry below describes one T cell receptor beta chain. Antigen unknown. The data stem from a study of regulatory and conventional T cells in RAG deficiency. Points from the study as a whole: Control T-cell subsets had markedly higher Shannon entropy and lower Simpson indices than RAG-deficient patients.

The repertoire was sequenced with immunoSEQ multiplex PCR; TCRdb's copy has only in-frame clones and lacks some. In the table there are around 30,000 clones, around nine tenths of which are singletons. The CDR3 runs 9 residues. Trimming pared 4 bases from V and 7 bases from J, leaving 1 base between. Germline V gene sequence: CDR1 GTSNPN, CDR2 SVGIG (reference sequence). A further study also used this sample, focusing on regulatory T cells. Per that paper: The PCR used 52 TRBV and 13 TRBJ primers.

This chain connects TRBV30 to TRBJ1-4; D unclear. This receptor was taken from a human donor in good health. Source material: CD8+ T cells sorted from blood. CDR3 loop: CAWTEKLFF. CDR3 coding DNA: TGTGCCTGGACTGAAAAACTGTTTTTT.